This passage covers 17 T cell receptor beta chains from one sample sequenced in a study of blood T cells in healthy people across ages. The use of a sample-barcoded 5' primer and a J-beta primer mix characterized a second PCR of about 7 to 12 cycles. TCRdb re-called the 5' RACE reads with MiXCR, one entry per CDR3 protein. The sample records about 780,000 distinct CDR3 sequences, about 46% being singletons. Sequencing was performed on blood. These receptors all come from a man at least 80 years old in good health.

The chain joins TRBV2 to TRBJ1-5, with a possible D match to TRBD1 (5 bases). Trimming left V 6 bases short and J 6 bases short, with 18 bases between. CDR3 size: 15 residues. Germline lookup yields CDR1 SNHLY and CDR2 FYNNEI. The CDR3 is CASSFDQGDFQPQHF. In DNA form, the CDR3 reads TGTGCCAGCAGCTTTGACCAGGGAGATTTTCAGCCCCAGCATTTT.

This CDR3 is CSAREAGRDIQYF. The CDR3 DNA reads TGCAGTGCTAGAGAAGCGGGGAGGGACATTCAGTACTTC. The gene calls are TRBV20-1 and TRBJ2-4, with 7 bases fitting TRBD2. This CDR3 spans 13 amino acids. Germline V gene data show CDR1 as DFQATT and CDR2 as SNEGSKA (reference sequence). V gave up 0 bases and J gave up 8 bases; unmatched junction bases: 4.

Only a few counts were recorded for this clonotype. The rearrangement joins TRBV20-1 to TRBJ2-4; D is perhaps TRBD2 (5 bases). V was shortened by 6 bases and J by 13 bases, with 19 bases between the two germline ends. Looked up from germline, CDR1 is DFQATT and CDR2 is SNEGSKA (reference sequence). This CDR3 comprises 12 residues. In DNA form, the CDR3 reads TGCAGTGCGGGCGAGGGTTCCTGGGAGCAGTACTTC. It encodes CSAGEGSWEQYF.

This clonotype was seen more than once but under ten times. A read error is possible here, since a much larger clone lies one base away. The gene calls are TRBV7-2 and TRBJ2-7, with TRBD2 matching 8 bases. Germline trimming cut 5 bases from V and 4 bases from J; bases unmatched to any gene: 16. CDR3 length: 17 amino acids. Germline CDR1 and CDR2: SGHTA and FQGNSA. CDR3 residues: CASSRGRAGVNVYEQYF. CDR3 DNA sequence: TGTGCCAGCAGCCGGGGACGAGCGGGAGTAAACGTATACGAGCAGTACTTC.

Here the CDR3 DNA reads TGTGCCAGCAGTTTCACAGGGGGCACAGGGGAGTACTTC. Its protein is CASSFTGGTGEYF. This chain connects TRBV28 to TRBJ2-5; 9 nucleotides agree with TRBD1. J lost 12 bases, V lost 3 bases, and 8 bases had no gene match. The germline V gene has CDR1 MDHEN and CDR2 SYDVKM. This CDR3 has 13 residues.

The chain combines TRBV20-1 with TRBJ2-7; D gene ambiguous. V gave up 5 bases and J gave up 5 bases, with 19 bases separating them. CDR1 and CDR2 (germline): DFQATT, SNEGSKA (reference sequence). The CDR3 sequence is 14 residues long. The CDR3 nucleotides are TGCAGTGCTGGCGGCTTTTTCCAGAAGGACGAGCAGTACTTC. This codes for CSAGGFFQKDEQYF.

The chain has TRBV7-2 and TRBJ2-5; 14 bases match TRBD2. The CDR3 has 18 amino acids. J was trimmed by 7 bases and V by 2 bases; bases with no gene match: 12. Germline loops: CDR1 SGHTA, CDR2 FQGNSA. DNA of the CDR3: TGTGCCAGCAGCTTATTGGGGACTAGCGGGAGTTTCGCAGGGACCCAGTACTTC. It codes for CASSLLGTSGSFAGTQYF.

CDR3 coding DNA: TGTGCCAGCAGGCAATCCGCTTTGGTGACGTACGAGCAGTACTTC. As protein: CASRQSALVTYEQYF. The rearrangement links TRBV12-3 or TRBV12-4 to TRBJ2-7, with unresolved D. The CDR3 contains 15 residues. The V gene lost 6 bases and the J gene lost 4 bases, with 19 bases spanning the gap.

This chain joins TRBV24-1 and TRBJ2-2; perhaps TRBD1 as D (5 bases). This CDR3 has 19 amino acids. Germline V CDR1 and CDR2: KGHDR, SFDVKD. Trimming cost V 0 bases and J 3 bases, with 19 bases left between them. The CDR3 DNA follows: TGTGCCACCAGTGATTTGTCCCCCTTTGTGGGGCGCGACACCGGGGAGCTGTTTTTT. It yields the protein CATSDLSPFVGRDTGELFF.

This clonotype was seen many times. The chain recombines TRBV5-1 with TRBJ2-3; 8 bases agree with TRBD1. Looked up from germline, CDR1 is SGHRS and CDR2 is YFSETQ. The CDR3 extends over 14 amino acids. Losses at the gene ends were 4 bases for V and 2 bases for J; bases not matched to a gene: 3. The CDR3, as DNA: TGCGCCAGCAGCCTGGGACAGGTCACAGATACGCAGTATTTT. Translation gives CASSLGQVTDTQYF.

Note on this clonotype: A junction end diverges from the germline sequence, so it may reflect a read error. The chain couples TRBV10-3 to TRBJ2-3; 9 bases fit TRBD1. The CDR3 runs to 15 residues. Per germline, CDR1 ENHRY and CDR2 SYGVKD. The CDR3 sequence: CAISRTGGKADTRYF. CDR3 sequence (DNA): TGTGCCATCAGCCGAACAGGGGGCAAGGCAGATACGCGGTATTTT.

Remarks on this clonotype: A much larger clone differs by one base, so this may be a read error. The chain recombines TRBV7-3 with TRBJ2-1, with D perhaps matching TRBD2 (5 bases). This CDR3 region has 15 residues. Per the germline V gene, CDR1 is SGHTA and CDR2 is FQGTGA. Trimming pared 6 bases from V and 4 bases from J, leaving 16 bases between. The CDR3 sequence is CASSVVPAEYNEQFF. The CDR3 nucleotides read TGTGCCAGCAGTGTAGTGCCAGCGGAGTACAATGAGCAGTTCTTC. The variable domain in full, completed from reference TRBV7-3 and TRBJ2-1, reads GAGVSQTPSNKVTEKGKYVELRCDPISGHTALYWYRQSLGQGPEFLIYFQGTGAADDSGLPNDRFFAVRPEGSVSTLKIQRTERGDSAVYLCASSVVPAEYNEQFFGPGTRLTVL.

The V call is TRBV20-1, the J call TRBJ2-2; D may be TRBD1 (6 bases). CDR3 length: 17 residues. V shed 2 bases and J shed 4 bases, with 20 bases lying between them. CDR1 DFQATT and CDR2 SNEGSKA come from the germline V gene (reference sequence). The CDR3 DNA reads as TGCAGTGCTAGACCCTGGGACATGGGGGCTGGCACCGGGGAGCTGTTTTTT. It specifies CSARPWDMGAGTGELFF.

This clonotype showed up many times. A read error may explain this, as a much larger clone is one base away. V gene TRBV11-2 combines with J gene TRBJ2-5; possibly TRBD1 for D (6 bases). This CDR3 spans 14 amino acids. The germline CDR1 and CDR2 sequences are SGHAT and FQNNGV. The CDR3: CASSVDRPPETQYF. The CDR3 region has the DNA TGTGCCAGCAGCGTAGACAGGCCTCCAGAGACCCAGTACTTC.

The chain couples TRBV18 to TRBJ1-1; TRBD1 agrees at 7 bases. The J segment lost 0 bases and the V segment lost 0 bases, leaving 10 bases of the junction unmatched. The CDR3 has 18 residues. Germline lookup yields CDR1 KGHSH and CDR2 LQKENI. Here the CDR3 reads CASSPPPTGAGMNTEAFF. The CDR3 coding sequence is TGTGCCAGCTCACCACCCCCTACAGGGGCCGGCATGAACACTGAAGCTTTCTTT. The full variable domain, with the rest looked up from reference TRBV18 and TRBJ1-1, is NAGVMQNPRHLVRRRGQEARLRCSPMKGHSHVYWYRQLPEEGLKFMVYLQKENIIDESGMPKERFSAEFPKEGPSILRIQQVVRGDSAAYFCASSPPPTGAGMNTEAFFGQGTRLTVV.

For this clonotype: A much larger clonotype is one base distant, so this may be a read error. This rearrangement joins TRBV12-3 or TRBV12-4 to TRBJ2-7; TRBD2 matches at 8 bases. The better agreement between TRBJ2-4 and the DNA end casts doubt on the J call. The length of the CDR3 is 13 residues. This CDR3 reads CAGTRTSFDIQYF. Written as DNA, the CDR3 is TGTGCCGGCACCAGGACTAGCTTCGACATTCAGTACTTC.

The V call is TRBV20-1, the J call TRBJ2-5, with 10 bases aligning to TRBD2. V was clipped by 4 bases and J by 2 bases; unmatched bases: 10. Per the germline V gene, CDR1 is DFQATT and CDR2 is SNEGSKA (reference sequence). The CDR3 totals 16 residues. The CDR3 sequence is CSATSGLAGDQETQYF. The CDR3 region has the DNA TGCAGTGCTACGTCTGGGCTAGCGGGAGATCAAGAGACCCAGTACTTC.